The rows below give T cell receptor beta chains drawn from one sample of a study of blood T cell repertoires in COVID-19. Sequencing used immunoSEQ multiplex PCR; TCRdb keeps in-frame clones, though not all of them. This table has approximately 190,000 clones, about 88% appearing once. Material for sequencing was peripheral blood. The receptors come from a man aged 30 to 45 with active or convalescent COVID-19. Each CDR3 is given with its conserved first and last residue. Fields, in order: V gene, D gene, J gene, clone size, CDR3 protein, CDR3 DNA. A D gene is named only where the DNA matches it firmly. Rows may omit the clone size; those that give it use once, few, many or a size class.

TRBV19	NA	TRBJ1-1	NA	CASSPDRVNTEAFF	TGTGCCAGTAGTCCGGACAGAGTAAACACTGAAGCTTTCTTT
TRBV19	NA	TRBJ2-3	NA	CASKTRTSTDTQYF	TGTGCCAGCAAGACTAGGACTAGCACAGATACGCAGTATTTT
TRBV9	TRBD2	TRBJ2-3	NA	CASSVVDPGTRSYGSTDTQYF	TGTGCCAGCAGCGTAGTTGATCCCGGGACTAGATCCTACGGCAGCACAGATACGCAGTATTTT
TRBV6-5	NA	TRBJ1-5	NA	CASSRGGNQPQHF	TGTGCCAGCAGTAGGGGTGGCAATCAGCCCCAGCATTTT
TRBV10-3	TRBD1	TRBJ1-1	NA	CAISTGGRDTEAFF	TGTGCCATCAGTACAGGGGGCCGGGACACTGAAGCTTTCTTT
TRBV4-3	TRBD1	TRBJ1-4	NA	CASSQGQGGEKLFF	TGCGCCAGCAGCCAGGGACAGGGGGGTGAAAAACTGTTTTTT
TRBV5-1	TRBD1	TRBJ1-2	once	CASSPGTGSYNYGYTF	TGCGCCAGCAGCCCGGGGACAGGATCTTATAACTATGGCTACACCTTC
TRBV11-3	TRBD2	TRBJ2-7	once	CASSSGGQSGYEQYF	TGTGCCAGCAGCTCGGGGGGGCAAAGCGGTTACGAGCAGTACTTC
TRBV5-4	TRBD1	TRBJ1-2	NA	CASGLGGQIYGYTF	TGTGCCAGCGGCCTAGGGGGACAGATATATGGCTACACCTTC
TRBV18	TRBD1	TRBJ2-3	NA	CASSPPGTGDGSTDTQYF	TGTGCCAGCTCACCCCCCGGGACAGGGGATGGGAGCACAGATACGCAGTATTTT
TRBV6-4	TRBD1	TRBJ1-1	NA	CASKKQGTNTEAFF	TGTGCCAGCAAAAAACAGGGGACGAACACTGAAGCTTTCTTT
TRBV19	NA	TRBJ2-1	NA	CASRALSGDYNEQFF	TGTGCCAGTAGGGCACTCAGCGGAGATTACAATGAGCAGTTCTTC
TRBV30	NA	TRBJ1-5	once	CAWSSVGNQPQHF	TGTGCCTGGAGCTCAGTCGGCAATCAGCCCCAGCATTTT
TRBV6-5	TRBD1	TRBJ2-7	NA	CASSLPGTATYEQYF	TGTGCCAGCAGTCTCCCCGGGACAGCTACCTACGAGCAGTACTTC
TRBV5-6	TRBD2	TRBJ2-2	NA	CASSPGGGELFF	TGTGCCAGCAGCCCGGGGGGCGGGGAGCTGTTTTTT
TRBV2	NA	TRBJ2-3	NA	CASSERGTADTQYF	TGTGCCAGCAGTGAAAGGGGCACAGCAGATACGCAGTATTTT
TRBV28	NA	TRBJ1-6	NA	CASSSMSSYNSPLHF	TGTGCCAGCAGTTCGATGAGCTCCTATAATTCACCCCTCCACTTT
TRBV30	NA	TRBJ1-1	NA	CAWDSWNTEAFF	TGTGCCTGGGACAGTTGGAACACTGAAGCTTTCTTT
TRBV30	TRBD1	TRBJ1-2	once	CASYRGGYTF	TGTGCCTCATACAGGGGTGGCTACACCTTC
TRBV5-1	NA	TRBJ2-6	NA	CASATYSGANVLTF	TGCGCCAGCGCAACCTACTCTGGGGCCAACGTCCTGACTTTC
TRBV4-1	TRBD2	TRBJ2-5	NA	CASSQAGGVPPTQYF	TGCGCCAGCAGCCAAGCGGGAGGGGTCCCCCCGACCCAGTACTTC
TRBV10-3	TRBD1	TRBJ2-2	NA	CAIFQTPGQGGTGELFF	TGTGCCATCTTCCAGACTCCGGGACAGGGGGGTACCGGGGAGCTGTTTTTT
TRBV27	NA	TRBJ1-1	NA	CASSFLRTEGIIGTEAFF	TGTGCCAGCAGTTTTCTTAGGACAGAGGGGATCATAGGGACTGAAGCTTTCTTT
TRBV25-1	NA	TRBJ1-3	NA	CASSDRGPRGGNTIYF	TGTGCCAGCAGTGACCGAGGACCAAGGGGTGGAAACACCATATATTTT
TRBV7-2	TRBD2	TRBJ2-1	NA	CASSLPSTGGGYNEQFF	TGTGCCAGCAGCTTACCGTCGACGGGAGGAGGTTACAATGAGCAGTTCTTC
TRBV4-1	TRBD2	TRBJ2-3	NA	CASSARGGLTDTQYF	TGCGCCAGCAGCGCGCGGGGGGGCCTCACAGATACGCAGTATTTT